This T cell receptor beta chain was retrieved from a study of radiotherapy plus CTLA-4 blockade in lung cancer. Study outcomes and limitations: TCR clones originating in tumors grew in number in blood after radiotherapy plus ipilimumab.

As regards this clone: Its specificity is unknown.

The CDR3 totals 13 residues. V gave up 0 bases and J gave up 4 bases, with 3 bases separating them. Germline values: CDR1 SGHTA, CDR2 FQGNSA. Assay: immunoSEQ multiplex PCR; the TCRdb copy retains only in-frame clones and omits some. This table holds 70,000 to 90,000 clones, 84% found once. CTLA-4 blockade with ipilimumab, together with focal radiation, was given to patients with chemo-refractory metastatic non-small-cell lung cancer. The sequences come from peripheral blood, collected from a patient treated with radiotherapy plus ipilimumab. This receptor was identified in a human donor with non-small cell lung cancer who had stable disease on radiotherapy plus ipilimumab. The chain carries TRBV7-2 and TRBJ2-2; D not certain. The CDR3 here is CASSLAPTGELFF. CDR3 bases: TGTGCCAGCAGCTTAGCCCCCACCGGGGAGCTGTTTTTT.